This TCR beta chain was identified in a study of T cell responses to AZD1222 COVID-19 vaccine. Findings and caveats of the study: The peak T cell response came first, and repertoires were sampled only after it. Mapped onto spike, vaccine-associated CD4 TCRs spanned it and were dominant at 160-218 and 743-854. Females outnumbered males among donors, who were mostly white British; clonal diversity was possibly underestimated.

The CDR3 sequence is 17 residues long. V lost 4 bases and J lost 2; bases outside the gene matches: 13. From germline, CDR1 is SEHNR and CDR2 FQNEAQ (reference sequence). The protocol was immunoSEQ multiplex PCR, while the TCRdb copy is restricted to in-frame clones and leaves out a portion. The repertoire holds over 95,000 clones, with roughly 89% as singletons. Comment on this clone: The antigen remains unidentified.

The rearrangement uses TRBV7-9 and TRBJ1-2, with TRBD1 matching over 7 bases. Here the sequenced sample was peripheral blood, taken on day 0 of AZD1222 vaccination. The clonotype was recovered from an adult in good health. CDR3 nucleotides: TGTGCCAGCAGCTCCACTGGAATAGGGGGCCGCAACTATGGCTACACCTTC. The encoded protein is CASSSTGIGGRNYGYTF.